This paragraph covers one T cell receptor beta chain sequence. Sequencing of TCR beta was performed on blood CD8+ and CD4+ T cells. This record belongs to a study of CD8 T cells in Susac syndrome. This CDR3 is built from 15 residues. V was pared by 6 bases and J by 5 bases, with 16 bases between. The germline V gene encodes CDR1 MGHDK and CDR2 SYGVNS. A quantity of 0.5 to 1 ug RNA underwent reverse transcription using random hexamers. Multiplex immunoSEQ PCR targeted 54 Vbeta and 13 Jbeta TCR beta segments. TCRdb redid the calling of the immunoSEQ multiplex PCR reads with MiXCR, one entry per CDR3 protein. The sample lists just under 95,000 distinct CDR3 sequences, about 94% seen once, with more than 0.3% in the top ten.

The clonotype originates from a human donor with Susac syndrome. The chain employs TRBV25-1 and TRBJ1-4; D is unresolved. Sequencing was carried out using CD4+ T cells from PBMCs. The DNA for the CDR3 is TGTGCCAGCAGCCGTCTCAGGAGTGGGAATGAAAAACTGTTTTTT. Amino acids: CASSRLRSGNEKLFF.